A single sample is the source of the 29 T cell receptor beta chains below, sequenced in a study of beta chain features in type 1 diabetes. The study, taken as a whole, reports: The study found moderately but significantly shorter TCRB CDR3s in all four CD4+ subsets of Type 1 diabetes patients.

The sequenced template was cDNA made from the entire isolated RNA. Assay: immunoSEQ multiplex PCR; the TCRdb copy retains only in-frame clones and omits some. Of 640,000 or so clones listed, around 15% are singletons. These receptors are not linked to any known antigen. Sequenced material: naive CD4+ T cells from blood. The source of these receptors is a man in his late teens or twenties with type 1 diabetes.

This clone was seen more than once but under ten times. The chain is built from TRBV30 and TRBJ2-3, with D maybe TRBD2 (7 bases). CDR1 GTSNPN and CDR2 SVGIG come from the germline V gene (reference sequence). The length of the CDR3 is 16 residues. V was pared by 2 bases and J by 4 bases, with 19 bases between. CDR3 nucleotides: TGTGCCTGGAGTCCCAGAGGGGGGGGGAACCCAGATACGCAGTATTTT. The encoded protein is CAWSPRGGGNPDTQYF.

This clone has a handful of counts. The chain combines TRBV7-2 with TRBJ1-2, with 9 bases lining up with TRBD1. Germline CDR1 SGHTA, CDR2 FQGNSA. The CDR3 is 15 amino acids. V lost 6 bases and J lost 3; bases outside the gene matches: 8. CDR3 amino acids: CASSPRQGDHYGYTF. CDR3 sequence (DNA): TGTGCCAGCAGTCCCCGACAGGGGGACCACTATGGCTACACCTTC.

This chain links TRBV7-2 with TRBJ2-3, with D perhaps TRBD1 (6 bases). V was cut by 2 bases and J by 4 bases, with 13 bases left in between. The CDR3 extends over 15 amino acids. Per germline, CDR1 SGHTA and CDR2 FQGNSA. As DNA, the CDR3 is TGTGCCAGCAGCTTACTCACAGGGTATGCAGATACGCAGTATTTT. It is translated as CASSLLTGYADTQYF.

This clone was detected a few times. A junction boundary mismatches the germline segment, possibly from a read error. The chain carries TRBV7-7 and TRBJ2-1; D possibly corresponds to TRBD2 (5 bases). The CDR3 covers 15 residues. CDR1 and CDR2 (germline): SSHAT, FNYEAQ (reference sequence). CDR3 loop: CASSLGPLNGGEQFF. For the CDR3, the DNA is TGTGCTAGCAGCTTAGGACCCCTCAATGGCGGGGAGCAGTTCTTC. Based on the CDR3 plus reference TRBV7-7 and TRBJ2-1, the full variable domain is GAGVSQSPRYKVTKRGQDVTLRCDPISSHATLYWYQQALGQGPEFLTYFNYEAQPDKSGLPSDRFSAERPEGSISTLTIQRTEQRDSAMYRCASSLGPLNGGEQFFGPGTRLTVL.

This clone has just a few counts. The rearrangement uses TRBV7-3 and TRBJ2-3; D not resolved. This CDR3 has 12 amino acids. Trimming removed 8 bases from V and 0 bases from J, with 6 bases in between. Germline CDR1 reads SGHTA; CDR2 reads FQGTGA. CDR3 region: CASASSTDTQYF. The CDR3 region has the DNA TGTGCCAGCGCGTCTAGCACAGATACGCAGTATTTT.

This clone was found a few times. The chain couples TRBV7-9 to TRBJ2-1, with 9 bases aligning to TRBD2. The CDR3 has 16 amino acids. V trimming: 5 bases; J trimming: 3 bases; junction bases outside the gene matches: 8. The germline CDR1 and CDR2 sequences are SEHNR and FQNEAQ (reference sequence). The CDR3 DNA reads as TGTGCCAGCAGCCTAATAGCGGGAGATAACTACAATGAGCAGTTCTTC. Translated, it gives CASSLIAGDNYNEQFF. The full variable domain, its missing parts supplied by reference TRBV7-9 and TRBJ2-1, is DTGVSQNPRHKITKRGQNVTFRCDPISEHNRLYWYRQTLGQGPEFLTYFQNEAQLEKSRLLSDRFSAERPKGSFSTLEIQRTEQGDSAMYLCASSLIAGDNYNEQFFGPGTRLTVL.

The CDR3 here is CASSKTGGGSNQPQHF. CDR3 bases: TGTGCCAGCAGTAAGACCGGGGGAGGAAGCAATCAGCCCCAGCATTTT. This chain joins TRBV28 and TRBJ1-5, with D possibly matching TRBD1 (5 bases). The CDR3 loop spans 16 amino acids. V dropped 5 bases and J dropped 1 base, with 15 bases sitting between them. Germline loops: CDR1 MDHEN, CDR2 SYDVKM.

The chain has TRBV28 and TRBJ2-2; no clear D. The CDR3 is 14 residues long. Germline assignment: CDR1 MDHEN and CDR2 SYDVKM. Trimming took 3 bases from V and 5 from J, leaving 10 bases between them. The CDR3 nucleotides are TGTGCCAGCAGTTTCCGCCCGGTAACCGGGGAGCTGTTTTTT. This sequence encodes CASSFRPVTGELFF. The complete variable domain, with remaining parts taken from reference TRBV28 and TRBJ2-2, reads DVKVTQSSRYLVKRTGEKVFLECVQDMDHENMFWYRQDPGLGLRLIYFSYDVKMKEKGDIPEGYSVSREKKERFSLILESASTNQTSMYLCASSFRPVTGELFFGEGSRLTVL.

This clone was counted between two and nine times. V usage is TRBV5-6 and J usage is TRBJ1-1; D is undetermined. V was trimmed by 3 bases and J by 1 base, leaving 19 bases between them. This CDR3 contains 17 residues. From germline, CDR1 is SGHDT and CDR2 YYEEEE. The chain's CDR3 is CASSSYRLGRGNTEAFF. CDR3 DNA sequence: TGTGCCAGCAGCTCCTACCGACTAGGACGGGGGAACACTGAAGCTTTCTTT.

The table lists this clone with a few counts. The chain couples TRBV21-1 to TRBJ2-7; the table's D call, TRBD1, was not checked against the DNA. TRBV21-1 is annotated as a pseudogene. This CDR3 comprises 14 residues. CDR3 sequence (DNA): TGTGCCATCACGACAGGGTCTGGTCGGTACGAGCAGTACTTC. As protein: CAITTGSGRYEQYF.

In the case of this clone: The sample holds other DNA sequences that translate to the same CDR3. V is TRBV29-1 and J is TRBJ2-3, with D possibly TRBD1 on 5 matching bases. The CDR3 consists of 12 residues. V shed 2 bases and J shed 6 bases, with 9 bases lying between them. In germline, CDR1 is SQVTM, CDR2 ANQGSEA. The chain's CDR3 is CSVEQGTDTQYF. The CDR3 coding sequence is TGCAGCGTTGAACAGGGAACCGATACGCAGTATTTT.

In DNA form, the CDR3 reads TGTGCCAGCTCACTGGGAGGGAAAACAGATACGCAGTATTTT. It specifies CASSLGGKTDTQYF. The chain joins TRBV18 to TRBJ2-3; 7 nucleotides line up with TRBD2. After removal of 4 bases from V and 3 bases from J, the junction contained 4 bases not matched to a gene. The CDR3 runs to 14 residues. Germline-derived CDR1 and CDR2 are KGHSH and LQKENI.

This rearrangement joins TRBV25-1 to TRBJ1-6; 9 bases are a match to TRBD1. J was trimmed by 6 bases and V by 4 bases; bases with no gene match: 10. The CDR3 spans 17 residues. From germline, CDR1 is MGHDK and CDR2 SYGVNS. In DNA form, the CDR3 reads TGTGCCAGCAGTGCCCTCCGGACAGGGGTTGGTAATTCACCCCTCCACTTT. Its protein product is CASSALRTGVGNSPLHF.

This chain joins TRBV25-1 and TRBJ2-1; 7 bases match TRBD2. Unmatched junction bases numbered 11, after V lost 8 bases and J lost 1 base. Germline V gene sequence: CDR1 MGHDK, CDR2 SYGVNS. The CDR3 has 16 amino acids. DNA for the CDR3: TGTGCCAGCGTCGCCGGCGGGAGAGGGTCCTACAATGAGCAGTTCTTC. The encoded protein is CASVAGGRGSYNEQFF.

The chain has TRBV10-3 and TRBJ2-7; possibly TRBD2 for D (5 bases). This CDR3 is built from 15 residues. With 3 bases removed from V and 3 bases from J, the gap between germline ends came to 15 bases. From germline, CDR1 is ENHRY and CDR2 SYGVKD. CDR3 DNA sequence: TGTGCCATCAGTGACCGGGATAAGACGGGCTACGAGCAGTACTTC. As protein: CAISDRDKTGYEQYF.

The chain carries TRBV5-1 and TRBJ2-7; no reliable D call. The CDR3 length is 14 residues. V lost 0 bases, J lost 2 bases, and 9 bases lay in between. From germline, CDR1 is SGHRS and CDR2 YFSETQ. CDR3 sequence (DNA): TGCGCCAGCAGCTTGGAGGGTGTTCCCTACGAGCAGTACTTC. It is translated as CASSLEGVPYEQYF.

CDR3 in amino acids: CASSMGGQGGFWDQPQHF. In DNA, the CDR3 is TGTGCCAGCAGCATGGGGGGGCAGGGTGGATTCTGGGATCAGCCCCAGCATTTT. J is TRBJ1-5 and V is TRBV28, with a possible D match to TRBD1 (6 bases). Trimming removed 6 bases at V and 5 bases at J, with 26 bases between. CDR1 is MDHEN and CDR2 is SYDVKM in the germline V gene. The CDR3 contains 18 residues.

The chain combines TRBV30 with TRBJ1-4; TRBD1 agrees at 7 bases. The CDR3 consists of 15 residues. Germline assignment: CDR1 GTSNPN and CDR2 SVGIG (reference sequence). V was pared by 3 bases and J by 8 bases, with 12 bases of the junction left unmatched. DNA of the CDR3: TGTGCCTGGAGCGGCCGAAGGGGGCGAGAGGAAAAACTGTTTTTT. Translated: CAWSGRRGREEKLFF.

The rearrangement uses TRBV27 and TRBJ1-1, with D hard to call. The CDR3 contains 19 residues. Germline V gene sequence: CDR1 MNHEY, CDR2 SMNVEV (reference sequence). The germline V and J ends were trimmed by 3 bases and 0 bases, with 23 bases remaining between them. This CDR3 is CASSFSWGTRLNLNTEAFF. The CDR3 DNA is TGTGCCAGCAGTTTTTCCTGGGGAACCCGCCTAAACTTGAACACTGAAGCTTTCTTT.

V usage is TRBV30 and J usage is TRBJ1-4; D gene unclear. The CDR3 is 15 residues long. Trimming removed 1 base at V and 14 bases at J, with 23 bases between. Germline values: CDR1 GTSNPN, CDR2 SVGIG (reference sequence). For the CDR3, the DNA is TGTGCCTGGAGTGGCGCGACCCAAGTGGGCCAGATGCTGTTTTTT. This sequence encodes CAWSGATQVGQMLFF.

In its sample, this clone was seen a few times. The rearrangement joins TRBV4-3 to TRBJ2-1, with D unclear. The CDR3 extends over 14 amino acids. The V end lost 1 base, the J end lost 7 bases, and 11 bases lay between the germline ends. Germline V gene lookup returns CDR1 LGHNA and CDR2 YSLEER. The DNA of the CDR3 is TGCGCCAGCAGCCAAGGAGTCCCCAGTAATGAGCAGTTCTTC. Translation gives CASSQGVPSNEQFF.

The chain carries TRBV7-2 and TRBJ2-1, with 8 nucleotides matching TRBD1. V lost 8 bases and J lost 5; bases outside the gene matches: 5. CDR1 and CDR2 (germline): SGHTA, FQGNSA. The CDR3 covers 13 residues. This CDR3 reads CASHGQGNNEQFF. For the CDR3, the DNA is TGTGCCAGCCACGGACAGGGAAACAATGAGCAGTTCTTC.

The rearrangement joins TRBV2 to TRBJ1-5, with 10 bases identical to TRBD1. V shed 5 bases, J shed 4 bases, and the junction held 2 bases outside the gene matches. CDR1 and CDR2 from the germline V gene are SNHLY and FYNNEI. The CDR3 covers 14 residues. CDR3 coding DNA: TGTGCCAGCAGTCCGGGACAGGGGAATCAGCCCCAGCATTTT. Residues: CASSPGQGNQPQHF.

This clone was detected only a few times. This chain joins TRBV4-3 and TRBJ2-2; unclear D gene. The CDR3 sequence is 16 residues long. The germline CDR1 and CDR2 sequences are LGHNA and YSLEER. The germline V and J ends were trimmed by 0 bases and 7 bases, with 15 bases remaining between them. DNA of the CDR3: TGCGCCAGCAGCCAAGATCTAGGAAATAGTCTCGGGGAGCTGTTTTTT. Its protein is CASSQDLGNSLGELFF.

In DNA form, the CDR3 reads TGTGCCAGCTCAGGGTACCCAGCCCTCAGCACAGATACGCAGTATTTT. This sequence encodes CASSGYPALSTDTQYF. The chain uses TRBV28 and TRBJ2-3, with TRBD1 as a possible D gene (5 bases). The germline V gene encodes CDR1 MDHEN and CDR2 SYDVKM. V lost 8 bases and J lost 0, with 18 bases in between. The CDR3 runs 16 residues.

V is TRBV10-3 and J is TRBJ1-3, with D hard to call. Trimming took 6 bases from V and 0 from J, leaving 9 bases between them. This CDR3 spans 14 amino acids. Per the germline V gene, CDR1 is ENHRY and CDR2 is SYGVKD. This CDR3 reads CAIRGSSSGNTIYF. CDR3 bases: TGTGCCATCAGGGGTTCAAGCTCTGGAAACACCATATATTTT.

This clone has just a few counts. The rearrangement joins TRBV5-4 to TRBJ2-2; 12 nucleotides match TRBD2. In germline, CDR1 is SGHNT, CDR2 YYREEE (reference sequence). The CDR3 consists of 16 residues. Trimming took 4 bases from V and 6 from J; bases not matched to a gene: 7. The CDR3 here is CASSLTSGGGAGELFF. CDR3 sequence (DNA): TGTGCCAGCAGCCTGACTAGCGGGGGAGGGGCCGGGGAGCTGTTTTTT.

This clone was detected a few times. The chain joins TRBV30 to TRBJ1-3; TRBD1 might be the D (5 bases). Per the germline V gene, CDR1 is GTSNPN and CDR2 is SVGIG (reference sequence). The length of the CDR3 is 15 residues. V was cut by 0 bases and J by 0 bases, with 9 bases left in between. The CDR3 sequence: CAWSVQAFSGNTIYF. CDR3 nucleotide sequence: TGTGCCTGGAGTGTACAGGCCTTCTCTGGAAACACCATATATTTT.

This clone was picked up a small number of times. V gene TRBV4-1 combines with J gene TRBJ1-1; 7 bases match TRBD1. The CDR3 covers 16 residues. Losses at the gene ends were 1 base for V and 6 bases for J; bases not matched to a gene: 11. CDR1 MGHRA and CDR2 YSYEKL come from the germline V gene. CDR3 bases: TGCGCCAGCAGCCAAGTGGACAGGACACGAACCGCTGAAGCTTTCTTT. This sequence encodes CASSQVDRTRTAEAFF.